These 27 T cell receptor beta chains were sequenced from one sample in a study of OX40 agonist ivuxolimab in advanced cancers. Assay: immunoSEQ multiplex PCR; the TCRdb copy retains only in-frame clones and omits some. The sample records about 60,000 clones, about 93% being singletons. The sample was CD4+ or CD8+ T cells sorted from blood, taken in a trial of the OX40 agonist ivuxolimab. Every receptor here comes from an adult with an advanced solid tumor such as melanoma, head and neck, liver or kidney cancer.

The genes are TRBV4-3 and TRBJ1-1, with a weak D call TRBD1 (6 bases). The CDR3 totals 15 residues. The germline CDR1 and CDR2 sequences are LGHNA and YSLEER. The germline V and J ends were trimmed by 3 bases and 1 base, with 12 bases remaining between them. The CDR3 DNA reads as TGCGCCAGCAGCCAGATACAGGGCTCGAACACTGAAGCTTTCTTT. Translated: CASSQIQGSNTEAFF.

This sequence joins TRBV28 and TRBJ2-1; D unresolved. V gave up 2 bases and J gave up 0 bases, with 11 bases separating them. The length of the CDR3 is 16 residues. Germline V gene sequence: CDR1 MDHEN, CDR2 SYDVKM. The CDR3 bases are TGTGCCAGCAGTTTAAGGGTGACTTACTCCTACAATGAGCAGTTCTTC. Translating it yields CASSLRVTYSYNEQFF.

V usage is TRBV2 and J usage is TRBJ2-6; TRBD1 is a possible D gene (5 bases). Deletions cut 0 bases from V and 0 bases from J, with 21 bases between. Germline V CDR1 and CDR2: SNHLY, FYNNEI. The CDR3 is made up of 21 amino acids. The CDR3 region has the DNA TGTGCCAGCAGTGAAGCGCTTCAAGGGGTTAGCCCCTCCTCTGGGGCCAACGTCCTGACTTTC. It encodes CASSEALQGVSPSSGANVLTF.

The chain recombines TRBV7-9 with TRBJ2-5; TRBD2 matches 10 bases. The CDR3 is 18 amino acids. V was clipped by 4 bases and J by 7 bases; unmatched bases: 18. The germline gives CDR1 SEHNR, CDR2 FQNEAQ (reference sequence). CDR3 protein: CASSSGLAGEVPSGTQYF. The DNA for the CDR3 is TGTGCCAGCAGCTCTGGGCTAGCGGGAGAGGTGCCCTCCGGGACCCAGTACTTC.

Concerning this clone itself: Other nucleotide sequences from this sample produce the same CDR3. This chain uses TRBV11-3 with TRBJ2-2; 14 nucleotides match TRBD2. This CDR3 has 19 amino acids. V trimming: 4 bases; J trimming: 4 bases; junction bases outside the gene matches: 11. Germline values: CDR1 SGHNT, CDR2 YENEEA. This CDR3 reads CASSSSGLAGGSATGELFF. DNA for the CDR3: TGTGCCAGCAGCTCGTCCGGACTAGCGGGAGGTAGTGCCACCGGGGAGCTGTTTTTT.

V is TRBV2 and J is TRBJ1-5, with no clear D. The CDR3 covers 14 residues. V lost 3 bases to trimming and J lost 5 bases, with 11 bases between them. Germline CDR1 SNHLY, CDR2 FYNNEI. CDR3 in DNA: TGTGCCAGCAGTGACGACACGCCTTATCAGCCCCAGCATTTT. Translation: CASSDDTPYQPQHF.

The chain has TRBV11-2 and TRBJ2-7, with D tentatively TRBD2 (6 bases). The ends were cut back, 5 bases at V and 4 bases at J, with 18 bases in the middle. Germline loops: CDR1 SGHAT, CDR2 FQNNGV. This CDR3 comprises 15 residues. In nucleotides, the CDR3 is TGTGCCAGCAGCCTCCGGAGTAGCGGTCCTTACGAGCAGTACTTC. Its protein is CASSLRSSGPYEQYF.

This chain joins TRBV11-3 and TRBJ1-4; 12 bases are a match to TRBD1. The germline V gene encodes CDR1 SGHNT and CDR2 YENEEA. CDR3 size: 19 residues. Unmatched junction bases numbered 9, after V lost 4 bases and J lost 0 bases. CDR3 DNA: TGTGCCAGCAGCTCTACCGGGACAGGGGGCACCGCAACTAATGAAAAACTGTTTTTT. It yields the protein CASSSTGTGGTATNEKLFF.

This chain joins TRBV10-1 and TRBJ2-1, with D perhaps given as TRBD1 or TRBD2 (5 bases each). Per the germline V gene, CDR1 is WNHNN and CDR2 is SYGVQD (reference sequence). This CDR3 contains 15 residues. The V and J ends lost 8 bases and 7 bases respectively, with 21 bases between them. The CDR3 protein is CASQLLTGAINEQFF. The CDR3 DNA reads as TGCGCCAGCCAGTTATTAACCGGGGCAATAAATGAGCAGTTCTTC.

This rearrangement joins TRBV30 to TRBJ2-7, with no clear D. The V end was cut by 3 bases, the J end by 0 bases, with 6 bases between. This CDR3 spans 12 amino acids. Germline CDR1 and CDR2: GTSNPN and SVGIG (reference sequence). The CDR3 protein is CAWRVSSYEQYF. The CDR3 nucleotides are TGTGCCTGGAGGGTAAGCTCCTACGAGCAGTACTTC. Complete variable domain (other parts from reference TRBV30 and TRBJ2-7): SQTIHQWPATLVQPVGSPLSLECTVEGTSNPNLYWYRQAAGRGLQLLFYSVGIGQISSEVPQNLSASRPQDRQFILSSKKLLLSDSGFYLCAWRVSSYEQYFGPGTRLTVT.

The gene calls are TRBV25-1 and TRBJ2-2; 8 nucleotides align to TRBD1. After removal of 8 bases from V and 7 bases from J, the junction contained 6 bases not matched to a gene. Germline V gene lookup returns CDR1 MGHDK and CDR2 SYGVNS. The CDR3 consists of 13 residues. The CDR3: CASGGQGGGELFF. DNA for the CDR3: TGTGCCAGCGGCGGACAGGGCGGCGGGGAGCTGTTTTTT.

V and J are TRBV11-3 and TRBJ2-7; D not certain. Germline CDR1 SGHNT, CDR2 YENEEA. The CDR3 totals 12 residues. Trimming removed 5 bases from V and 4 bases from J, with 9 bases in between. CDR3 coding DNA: TGTGCCAGCAGCCTTAGCCCGTACGAGCAGTACTTC. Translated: CASSLSPYEQYF.

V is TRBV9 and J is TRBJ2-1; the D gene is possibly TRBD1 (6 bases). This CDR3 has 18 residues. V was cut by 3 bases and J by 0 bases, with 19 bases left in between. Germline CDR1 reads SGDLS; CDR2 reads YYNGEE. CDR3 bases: TGTGCCAGCAGCGCACCGAAACAGGGATTCAGCTCCTACAATGAGCAGTTCTTC. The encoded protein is CASSAPKQGFSSYNEQFF.

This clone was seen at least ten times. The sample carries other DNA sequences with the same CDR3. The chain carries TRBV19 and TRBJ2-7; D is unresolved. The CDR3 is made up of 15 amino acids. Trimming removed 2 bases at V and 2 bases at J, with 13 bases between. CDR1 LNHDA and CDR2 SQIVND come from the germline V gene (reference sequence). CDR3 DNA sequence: TGTGCCAGTAGTATATATGGCGGCAGCACCTACGAGCAGTACTTC. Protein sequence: CASSIYGGSTYEQYF.

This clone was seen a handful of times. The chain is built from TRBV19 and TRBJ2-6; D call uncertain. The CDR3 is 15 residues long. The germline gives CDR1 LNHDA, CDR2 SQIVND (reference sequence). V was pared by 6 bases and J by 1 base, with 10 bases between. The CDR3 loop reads CASSRPESGANVLTF. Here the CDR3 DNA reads TGTGCCAGTAGCCGACCGGAATCTGGGGCCAACGTCCTGACTTTC.

This CDR3 is CASSVGDDGLGSYNSPLHF. CDR3 in DNA: TGTGCCAGCAGCGTAGGAGACGATGGGCTCGGCTCCTATAATTCACCCCTCCACTTT. V usage is TRBV9 and J usage is TRBJ1-6, with D unresolved. This CDR3 comprises 19 residues. Deletions cut 0 bases from V and 0 bases from J, with 16 bases between. CDR1 is SGDLS, CDR2 YYNGEE, per germline. Together with reference TRBV9 and TRBJ1-6, the CDR3 gives the full variable domain: DSGVTQTPKHLITATGQRVTLRCSPRSGDLSVYWYQQSLDQGLQFLIQYYNGEERAKGNILERFSAQQFPDLHSELNLSSLELGDSALYFCASSVGDDGLGSYNSPLHFGNGTRLTVT.

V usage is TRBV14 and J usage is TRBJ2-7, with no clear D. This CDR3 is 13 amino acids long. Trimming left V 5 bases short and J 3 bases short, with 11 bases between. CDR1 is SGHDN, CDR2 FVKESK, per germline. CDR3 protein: CASSGIRFYEQYF. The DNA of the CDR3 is TGTGCCAGCAGCGGGATTCGGTTCTACGAGCAGTACTTC.

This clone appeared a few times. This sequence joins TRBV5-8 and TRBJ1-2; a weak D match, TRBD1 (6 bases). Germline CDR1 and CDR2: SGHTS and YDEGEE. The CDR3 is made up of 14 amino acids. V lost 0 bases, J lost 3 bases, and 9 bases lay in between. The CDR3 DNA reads TGTGCCAGCAGCTTGGAACAGGGTTACTATGGCTACACCTTC. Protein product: CASSLEQGYYGYTF.

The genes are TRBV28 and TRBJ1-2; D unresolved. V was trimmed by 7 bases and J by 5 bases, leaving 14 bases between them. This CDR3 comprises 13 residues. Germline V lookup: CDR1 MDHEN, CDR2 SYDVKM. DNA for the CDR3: TGTGCCAGCACCGCGCTGGATGGGTATGGCTACACCTTC. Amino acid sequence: CASTALDGYGYTF.

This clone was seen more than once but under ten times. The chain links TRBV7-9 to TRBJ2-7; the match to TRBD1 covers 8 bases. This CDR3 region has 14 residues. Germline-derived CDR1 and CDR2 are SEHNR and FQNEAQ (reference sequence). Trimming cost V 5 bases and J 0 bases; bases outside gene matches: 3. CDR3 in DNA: TGTGCCAGCAGCCTGGGACAGGCCTCCTACGAGCAGTACTTC. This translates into CASSLGQASYEQYF. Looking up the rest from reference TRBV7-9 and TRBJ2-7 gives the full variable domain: DTGVSQNPRHKITKRGQNVTFRCDPISEHNRLYWYRQTLGQGPEFLTYFQNEAQLEKSRLLSDRFSAERPKGSFSTLEIQRTEQGDSAMYLCASSLGQASYEQYFGPGTRLTVT.

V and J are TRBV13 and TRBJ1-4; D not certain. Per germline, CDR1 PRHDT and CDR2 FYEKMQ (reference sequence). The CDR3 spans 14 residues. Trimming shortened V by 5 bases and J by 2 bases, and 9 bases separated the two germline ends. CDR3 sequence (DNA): TGTGCCAGCAGCGGGGAGAGCACTAATGAAAAACTGTTTTTT. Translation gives CASSGESTNEKLFF.

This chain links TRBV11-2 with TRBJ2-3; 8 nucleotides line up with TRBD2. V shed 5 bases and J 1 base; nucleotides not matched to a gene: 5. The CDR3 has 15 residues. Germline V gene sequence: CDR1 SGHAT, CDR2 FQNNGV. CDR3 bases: TGTGCCAGCAGCGTAGCGGGGCGAGGCACAGATACGCAGTATTTT. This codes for CASSVAGRGTDTQYF.

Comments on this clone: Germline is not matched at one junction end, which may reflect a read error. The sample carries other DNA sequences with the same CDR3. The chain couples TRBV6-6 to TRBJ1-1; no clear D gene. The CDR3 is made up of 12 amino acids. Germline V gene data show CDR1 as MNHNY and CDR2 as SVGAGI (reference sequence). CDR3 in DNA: TGCGCCAGCAGTTACGGGAGCACTGAAGCTTTCTTT. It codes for CASSYGSTEAFF.

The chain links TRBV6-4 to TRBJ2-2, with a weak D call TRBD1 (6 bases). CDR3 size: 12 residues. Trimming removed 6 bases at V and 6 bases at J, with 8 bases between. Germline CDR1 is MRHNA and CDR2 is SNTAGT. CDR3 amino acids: CASRAGAGELFF. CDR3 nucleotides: TGTGCCAGCAGGGCAGGGGCCGGGGAGCTGTTTTTT.

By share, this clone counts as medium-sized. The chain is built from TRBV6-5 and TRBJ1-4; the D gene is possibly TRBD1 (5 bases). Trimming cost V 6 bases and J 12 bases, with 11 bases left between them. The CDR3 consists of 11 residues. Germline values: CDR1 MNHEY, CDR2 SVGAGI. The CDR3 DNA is TGTGCCAGCAGGAAGGGGACTCAACTGTTTTTT. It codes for CASRKGTQLFF.

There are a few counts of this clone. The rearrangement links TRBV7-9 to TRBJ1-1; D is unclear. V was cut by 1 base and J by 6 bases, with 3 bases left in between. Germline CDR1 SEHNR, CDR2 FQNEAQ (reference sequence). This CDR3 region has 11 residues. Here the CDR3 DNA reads TGTGCCAGCAGCTTAGACCCTGAAGCTTTCTTT. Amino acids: CASSLDPEAFF. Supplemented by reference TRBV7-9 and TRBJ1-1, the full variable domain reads DTGVSQNPRHKITKRGQNVTFRCDPISEHNRLYWYRQTLGQGPEFLTYFQNEAQLEKSRLLSDRFSAERPKGSFSTLEIQRTEQGDSAMYLCASSLDPEAFFGQGTRLTVV.

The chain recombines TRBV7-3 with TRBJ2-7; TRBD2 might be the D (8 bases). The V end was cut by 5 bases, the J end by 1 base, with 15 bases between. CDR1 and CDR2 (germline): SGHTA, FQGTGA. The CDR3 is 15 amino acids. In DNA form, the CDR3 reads TGTGCCAGCAGCCCCGGGAGGGGGCCTTCCTACGAGCAGTACTTC. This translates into CASSPGRGPSYEQYF. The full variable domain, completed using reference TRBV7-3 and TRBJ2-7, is GAGVSQTPSNKVTEKGKYVELRCDPISGHTALYWYRQSLGQGPEFLIYFQGTGAADDSGLPNDRFFAVRPEGSVSTLKIQRTERGDSAVYLCASSPGRGPSYEQYFGPGTRLTVT.